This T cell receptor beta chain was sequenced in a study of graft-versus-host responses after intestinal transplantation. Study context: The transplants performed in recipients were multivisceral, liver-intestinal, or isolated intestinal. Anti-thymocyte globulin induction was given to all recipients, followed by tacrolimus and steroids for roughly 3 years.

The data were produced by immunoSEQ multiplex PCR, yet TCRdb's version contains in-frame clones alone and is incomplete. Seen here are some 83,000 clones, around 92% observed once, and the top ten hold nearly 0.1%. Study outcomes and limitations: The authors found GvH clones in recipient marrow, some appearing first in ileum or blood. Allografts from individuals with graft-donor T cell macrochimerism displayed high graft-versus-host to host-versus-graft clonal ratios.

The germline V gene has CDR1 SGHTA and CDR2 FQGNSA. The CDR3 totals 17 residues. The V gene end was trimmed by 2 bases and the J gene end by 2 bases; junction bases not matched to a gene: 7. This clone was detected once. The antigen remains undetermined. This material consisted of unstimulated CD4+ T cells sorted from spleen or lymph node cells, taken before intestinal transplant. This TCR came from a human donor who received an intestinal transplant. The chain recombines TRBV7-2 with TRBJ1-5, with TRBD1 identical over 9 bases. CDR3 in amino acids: CASSLYSGDRGNQPQHF. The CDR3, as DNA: TGTGCCAGCAGCTTATATTCTGGGGACAGGGGCAATCAGCCCCAGCATTTT.